The rows below give T cell receptor beta chains drawn from one sample of a study of blood T cell repertoires in COVID-19. Using immunoSEQ multiplex PCR, the repertoire was profiled, and TCRdb retains in-frame clones only, with some absent. The sample includes approximately 210,000 clones, about 90% of them seen just once. Sequenced material: peripheral blood. Receptors originate from a man aged 25 to 45 with acute or convalescent COVID-19. CDR3s include the opening cysteine and the closing phenylalanine or tryptophan. D genes are given only for firm matches. Rows give clone size only sometimes, using once, few, many, or a class for an expanded clone.

V: TRBV28
length: 14
J: TRBJ2-5
size: once
D: -
DNA: TGTGCCAGCAGTTTAATGGTAGGGGTAGAGACCCAGTACTTC
CDR3: CASSLMVGVETQYF

V: TRBV5-1
length: 16
J: TRBJ2-5
size: -
D: -
DNA: TGCGCCAGCAGCTTACTCCGTACAGGGTCTAAAGAGACCCAGTACTTC
CDR3: CASSLLRTGSKETQYF

V: TRBV5-1
length: 16
J: TRBJ1-1
size: -
D: -
DNA: TGCGCCAGCAGCCCGGGGGAGGTGGTCAGTTTTACTGAAGCTTTCTTT
CDR3: CASSPGEVVSFTEAFF

V: TRBV6-5
length: 15
J: TRBJ2-7
size: -
D: TRBD2
DNA: TGTGCCAGCATCCGCAGACTAGCGGGAGCCTACGAGCAGTACTTC
CDR3: CASIRRLAGAYEQYF

V: TRBV27
length: 14
J: TRBJ2-5
size: -
D: -
DNA: TGTGCCAGCAGTTATCAGGGTCTGCAAGAGACCCAGTACTTC
CDR3: CASSYQGLQETQYF

V: TRBV11-2
length: 13
J: TRBJ2-3
size: -
D: -
DNA: TGTGCCAGCAGCTTAAGCGGGTCAGATACGCAGTATTTT
CDR3: CASSLSGSDTQYF

V: TRBV18
length: 15
J: TRBJ2-1
size: -
D: TRBD1
DNA: TGTGCCAGCTCCCAAGGGACAGGAGCCTACAATGAGCAGTTCTTC
CDR3: CASSQGTGAYNEQFF

V: TRBV24-1
length: 14
J: TRBJ2-5
size: -
D: -
DNA: TGTGCCACCAGTACGGCCAGGGGCGAAGAGACCCAGTACTTC
CDR3: CATSTARGEETQYF

V: TRBV3-1/TRBV3-2
length: 16
J: TRBJ2-2
size: -
D: -
DNA: TGTGCCAGCAGCCAAAGGGGGATCGCGAACACCGGGGAGCTGTTTTTT
CDR3: CASSQRGIANTGELFF

V: TRBV15
length: 16
J: TRBJ2-2
size: -
D: TRBD2
DNA: TGTGCCACCAGCAGAGATCTAAGCGGGGGGTTGGGGGAGCTGTTTTTT
CDR3: CATSRDLSGGLGELFF

V: TRBV12-3/TRBV12-4
length: 13
J: TRBJ1-3
size: -
D: TRBD1
DNA: TGTGCCAGCAACCCAGGGGGAGGAAACACCATATATTTT
CDR3: CASNPGGGNTIYF

V: TRBV13
length: 12
J: TRBJ2-7
size: -
D: -
DNA: TGTGCCAGCAGCTTAAGACAGTACGAGCAGTACTTC
CDR3: CASSLRQYEQYF

V: TRBV12-2
length: 14
J: TRBJ2-7
size: -
D: -
DNA: TGTGCAAGTCGCTTATCAGCGGGGATATACGAGCAGTACTTC
CDR3: CASRLSAGIYEQYF

V: TRBV19
length: 13
J: TRBJ1-5
size: once
D: -
DNA: TGTGCCAGTAGCCGAAGACGGGGTCAGCCCCAGCATTTT
CDR3: CASSRRRGQPQHF

V: TRBV28
length: 14
J: TRBJ1-2
size: -
D: TRBD1
DNA: TGTGCCAGCAGAAACCAGGGGGCGCGAGCTGGCTACACCTTC
CDR3: CASRNQGARAGYTF

V: TRBV9
length: 14
J: TRBJ2-7
size: -
D: -
DNA: TGTGCCAGCAGCGTAGCTGCACAATACTACGAGCAGTACTTC
CDR3: CASSVAAQYYEQYF

V: TRBV5-1
length: 16
J: TRBJ1-4
size: -
D: TRBD1
DNA: TGCGCCAGCAGCCCCTGGACAGGGCGGGGCGGTGAAAAACTGTTTTTT
CDR3: CASSPWTGRGGEKLFF

V: TRBV7-9
length: 15
J: TRBJ2-3
size: once
D: -
DNA: TGTGCCAGCAGCTCGTACAGAACTGACACAGATACGCAGTATTTT
CDR3: CASSSYRTDTDTQYF

V: TRBV3-1/TRBV3-2
length: 14
J: TRBJ2-2
size: -
D: -
DNA: TGTGCCAGCAGCCAAGATTGGGAGTCCGGGGAGCTGTTTTTT
CDR3: CASSQDWESGELFF

V: TRBV11-2
length: 14
J: TRBJ1-6
size: -
D: -
DNA: TGTGCCAGCAGCCTAGGTCTCCATAATTCACCCCTCCACTTT
CDR3: CASSLGLHNSPLHF

V: TRBV10-3
length: 12
J: TRBJ1-2
size: -
D: TRBD1
DNA: TGTGCCACCGGAACAGGGGACTATGGCTACACCTTC
CDR3: CATGTGDYGYTF

V: TRBV11-1
length: 14
J: TRBJ1-6
size: -
D: TRBD1
DNA: TGTGCCAGCAGCTTTGGGACAGGGGGGTCACCCCTCCACTTT
CDR3: CASSFGTGGSPLHF

V: TRBV5-4
length: 13
J: TRBJ2-3
size: -
D: -
DNA: TGTGCCAGCAGTTTTGAGGGAACAGATACGCAGTATTTT
CDR3: CASSFEGTDTQYF

V: TRBV5-1
length: 15
J: TRBJ2-3
size: -
D: -
DNA: TGCGCCAGCAGCTTATTTAGCGGACCCACAGATACGCAGTATTTT
CDR3: CASSLFSGPTDTQYF

V: TRBV5-4
length: 15
J: TRBJ2-3
size: medium-sized
D: TRBD1
DNA: TGTGCCAGCAAGGTCAGGACAGGGGTGACAGATACGCAGTATTTT
CDR3: CASKVRTGVTDTQYF

V: TRBV11-2
length: 14
J: TRBJ1-4
size: -
D: TRBD1
DNA: TGTGCCAGCAGCTTAGGAGGGGGCGGAGAAAAACTGTTTTTT
CDR3: CASSLGGGGEKLFF

V: TRBV7-2
length: 11
J: TRBJ2-7
size: -
D: -
DNA: TGTGCCAGCAGCTCGAGTTTCGAGCAGTACTTC
CDR3: CASSSSFEQYF

V: TRBV9
length: 13
J: TRBJ1-2
size: -
D: TRBD1
DNA: TGTGCCAGCAGATCGGACAGGGAAGCTGGCTACACCTTC
CDR3: CASRSDREAGYTF

V: TRBV3-1/TRBV3-2
length: 11
J: TRBJ2-1
size: -
D: -
DNA: TGTGCCAGCAGCCGAGGGGGTGAGCAGTTCTTC
CDR3: CASSRGGEQFF

V: TRBV4-1
length: 17
J: TRBJ2-2
size: once
D: TRBD2
DNA: TGCGCCAGCAGCCAACAGCGGGGGGGCGTTTGGACCGGGGAGCTGTTTTTT
CDR3: CASSQQRGGVWTGELFF

V: TRBV30
length: 17
J: TRBJ1-3
size: -
D: TRBD1
DNA: TGTGCCTGGAGTGCTCCGGGACAGGGAAGGGTTGGAAACACCATATATTTT
CDR3: CAWSAPGQGRVGNTIYF

V: TRBV7-9
length: 16
J: TRBJ2-6
size: -
D: -
DNA: TGTGCCAGCAGCTTAGAACGGTTCTCTGGGGCCAACGTCCTGACTTTC
CDR3: CASSLERFSGANVLTF